These T cell receptor beta chains were read from a single sample in a study of T cells expressing NK-cell markers. TCRdb reanalyzed the 5' RACE reads and collapses them to one entry per CDR3 protein, without DNA. The table counts fewer than 400,000 distinct CDR3 sequences; roughly 5.2% lies in the top ten. What was sequenced was blood T cells: a sorted CD56 or NKG2C T cell subset, CD4+ or CD8+ T cells, or bulk PBMC T cells (not recorded which). Receptors originate from a man aged 18 to 69 in good health. Both conserved end residues are part of each CDR3.

v_call	j_call	cdr3_length	cdr3_aa
TRBV24-1	TRBJ2-3	15	CATSDPQGNTDTQYF
TRBV3-1	TRBJ2-7	17	CASSQVLTGGFPYEQYF
TRBV11-2	TRBJ1-2	13	CASSSQFNYGYTF
TRBV2	TRBJ2-7	14	CASSVQAKNYEQYF
TRBV15	TRBJ2-1	16	CATSRQTGLAVDEQFF
TRBV5-1	TRBJ2-1	17	CASSHGRGTSEPREQFF
TRBV2	TRBJ2-1	14	CASTGQGVYNEQFF
TRBV7-7	TRBJ1-6	13	CASSVEQGTPLHF
TRBV15	TRBJ1-6	16	CATSPGASSYNSPLHF
TRBV12-3/TRBV12-4	TRBJ2-3	16	CASSLPSRPGTDTQYF
TRBV13	TRBJ2-5	13	CASSALVSETQYF
TRBV5-5	TRBJ1-2	13	CASSLTTLYGYTF
TRBV7-2	TRBJ1-1	15	CASSVSAVRSTEAFF
TRBV12-3/TRBV12-4	TRBJ2-7	12	CASRTQGAEQYF
TRBV5-6	TRBJ2-3	16	CASSPTSGARLDTQYF
TRBV20-1	TRBJ1-4	17	CSAARWGVASTNEKLFF
TRBV2	TRBJ2-3	16	CASSHLGRGGSDTQYF
TRBV12-3/TRBV12-4	TRBJ2-4	16	CASSILRAEAKNIQYF
TRBV5-1	TRBJ1-6	15	CASSLAPRQFSPLHF
TRBV6-1	TRBJ1-1	16	CASRELGQALGSEAFF
TRBV7-9	TRBJ1-2	13	CASSLETFNGYTF
TRBV20-1	TRBJ1-3	14	CSARRTGPGNTIYF
TRBV7-9	TRBJ2-5	15	CASSLTHGLGETQYF
TRBV12-3/TRBV12-4	TRBJ1-1	14	CASRRRQVNTEAFF
TRBV30	TRBJ2-7	16	CAWSVLPGRTTYEQYF
TRBV28	TRBJ1-2	15	CASSLPSGPVRGYTF
TRBV12-3/TRBV12-4	TRBJ1-3	14	CASSPSNAGNTIYF
TRBV4-2	TRBJ1-3	17	CASSQPFGGQEGNTIYF
TRBV24-1	TRBJ2-2	15	CATSDLQAGTGELFF
TRBV28	TRBJ1-5	16	CASSLGRRGRNQPQHF
TRBV5-1	TRBJ1-2	14	CASRISREFYGYTF
TRBV12-3/TRBV12-4	TRBJ2-5	16	CASSSRQGAWAETQYF
TRBV27	TRBJ2-2	15	CASSSGTGITGELFF
TRBV27	TRBJ2-3	16	CASSLMEGLRTDTQYF
TRBV7-9	TRBJ1-6	14	CASSSGQGVSPLHF